This TCR beta chain stems from a study of blood T cell repertoires in COVID-19. As for the study in general: T cells, B-cell-depleted T cells, or PBMCs supplied cDNA or gDNA.

The cohort comprised adults aged about 18 to 100 years residing in about two dozen US areas. TCRdb's table, derived via immunoSEQ multiplex PCR, lists solely in-frame clones and lacks some. The sample lists about 160,000 clones, approximately 80% seen once, with roughly 8% in the top ten. The CDR3 is 13 residues long. CDR1 is SGHTA and CDR2 is FQGNSA in the germline V gene. V lost 2 bases and J 7 bases, leaving 11 bases between the germline ends. The sequenced material came from PBMCs or T cells enriched from blood (not recorded which). This clonotype was obtained from a woman aged 50 to 65 who had recovered from COVID-19. The V gene is TRBV7-2, the J gene TRBJ1-2; D gene unclear. The CDR3 reads CASSLITGGGYTF. CDR3 DNA: TGTGCCAGCAGCTTAATCACGGGAGGTGGCTACACCTTC.